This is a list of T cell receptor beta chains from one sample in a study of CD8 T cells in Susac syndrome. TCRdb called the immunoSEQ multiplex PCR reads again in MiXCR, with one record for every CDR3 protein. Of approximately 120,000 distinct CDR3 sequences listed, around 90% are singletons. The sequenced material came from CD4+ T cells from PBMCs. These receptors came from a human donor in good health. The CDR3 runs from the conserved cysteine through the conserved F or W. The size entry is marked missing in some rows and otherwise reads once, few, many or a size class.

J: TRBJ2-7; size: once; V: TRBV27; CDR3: CASSFQPGDRRAYEQYF
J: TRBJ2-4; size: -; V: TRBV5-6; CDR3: CASTLGVPADWYF
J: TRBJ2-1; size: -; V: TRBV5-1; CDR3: CASRDITGSEQFF
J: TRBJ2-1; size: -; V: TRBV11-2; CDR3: CASSPPTTSVNEQFF
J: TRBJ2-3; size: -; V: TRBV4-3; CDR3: CASSQEGGNTDTQYF
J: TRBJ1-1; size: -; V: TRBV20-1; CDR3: CSAGQGGNTEAFF
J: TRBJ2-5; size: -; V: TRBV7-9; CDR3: CASSGQGALEETQYF
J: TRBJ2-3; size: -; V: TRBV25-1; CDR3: CASSDDLGDTQYF
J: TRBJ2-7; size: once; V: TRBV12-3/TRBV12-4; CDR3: CASSLAAFARGPEQYF
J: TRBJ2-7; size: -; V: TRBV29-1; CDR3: CSVEGGPAGGSYEQYF